This T cell receptor (beta chain) was identified in a study of OX40 agonist ivuxolimab in advanced cancers. This table comes from immunoSEQ multiplex PCR, and its TCRdb copy is limited to in-frame clones, with some not included. The sample consists of roughly 6,000 clones, 71% of them appearing once. This CDR3 contains 14 residues. The V segment lost 6 bases and the J segment 0 bases; nucleotides outside the gene matches: 1. CDR1 and CDR2 (germline): MNHNS, SASEGT. The sequencing here drew on CD4+ or CD8+ T cells sorted from blood, taken in a trial of the OX40 agonist ivuxolimab. This rearrangement joins TRBV6-1 to TRBJ2-1; 8 nucleotides agree with TRBD2. This TCR was sampled from an adult with an advanced solid tumor such as melanoma, head and neck, liver or kidney cancer. In DNA, the CDR3 is TGTGCCAGCAGCCTAGCGGGCTCCTACAATGAGCAGTTCTTC. It specifies CASSLAGSYNEQFF.